One sample yielded the 12 T cell receptor beta chains listed below, sequenced in a study of T cell responses to AZD1222 COVID-19 vaccine. Only in-frame clones appear in the TCRdb table, and some are missing; sequencing was by immunoSEQ multiplex PCR. The sample carries about 110,000 clones, around 94% recorded once. The sample here was peripheral blood, taken on day 0 of AZD1222 vaccination. The source is an adult in good health.

The V call is TRBV6-6, the J call TRBJ2-7; D unclear. This CDR3 comprises 12 residues. Between the trimmed V and J ends, which lost 6 bases and 1 base, there was a span of 7 bases. The V gene's germline CDR1 is MNHNY and CDR2 SVGAGI (reference sequence). The CDR3: CASRETSYEQYF. The CDR3 nucleotides are TGTGCCAGCAGGGAGACTTCCTACGAGCAGTACTTC.

This clone was found a few times. V and J are TRBV14 and TRBJ2-7, with unresolved D. Germline values: CDR1 SGHDN, CDR2 FVKESK. The CDR3 contains 16 residues. Trimming shortened V by 5 bases and J by 0 bases, and 17 bases separated the two germline ends. CDR3 DNA: TGTGCCAGCAGCATAGACGAAGGAGTCCTCTCCTACGAGCAGTACTTC. Amino acid sequence: CASSIDEGVLSYEQYF.

CDR3 in DNA: TGTGCCAGCAGCAAACAACTGGGCACTGAAGCTTTCTTT. Encoded protein: CASSKQLGTEAFF. The genes are TRBV21-1 and TRBJ1-1. TRBV21-1 is assigned pseudogene status. This CDR3 spans 13 amino acids.

This chain links TRBV19 with TRBJ2-7; the D is unclear. The V end lost 4 bases, the J end lost 0 bases, and 7 bases lay between the germline ends. Germline V gene sequence: CDR1 LNHDA, CDR2 SQIVND (reference sequence). The CDR3 covers 13 residues. The CDR3 is CASSNGNSYEQYF. The CDR3, as DNA: TGTGCCAGTAGTAACGGCAACTCCTACGAGCAGTACTTC.

J is TRBJ1-3 and V is TRBV5-1; D may be TRBD1 (5 bases). V shed 3 bases and J shed 5 bases, with 9 bases lying between them. The CDR3 has 13 amino acids. Germline V gives CDR1 SGHRS, CDR2 YFSETQ. This chain's CDR3 is CASSSTARNTIYF. CDR3 nucleotide sequence: TGCGCCAGCAGCTCGACAGCCCGAAACACCATATATTTT.

This clone was found once. The rearrangement links TRBV6-1 to TRBJ1-2, with no clear D. V lost 1 base to trimming and J lost 3 bases, with 9 bases between them. Germline assignment: CDR1 MNHNS and CDR2 SASEGT. This CDR3 has 14 amino acids. This chain's CDR3 is CASSEGRSYYGYTF. The CDR3 nucleotides are TGTGCCAGCAGTGAAGGCAGATCCTACTATGGCTACACCTTC.

This sequence joins TRBV7-2 and TRBJ1-6; 7 bases are shared with TRBD1. V gave up 4 bases and J gave up 5 bases; unmatched junction bases: 5. Germline V CDR1 and CDR2: SGHTA, FQGNSA. This CDR3 spans 15 amino acids. Here the CDR3 DNA reads TGTGCCAGCAGCTCTGGACAGGCTAATAATTCACCCCTCCACTTT. As protein: CASSSGQANNSPLHF.

The V and J genes are TRBV7-2 and TRBJ1-5; D is unclear. CDR3 length: 15 residues. Germline V CDR1 and CDR2: SGHTA, FQGNSA. Deletions cut 5 bases from V and 1 base from J, with 12 bases between. The CDR3 sequence is CASSPRILSNQPQHF. CDR3 bases: TGTGCCAGCAGCCCCCGGATTCTAAGCAATCAGCCCCAGCATTTT.

The rearrangement links TRBV12-3 or TRBV12-4 to TRBJ1-5; D possibly corresponds to TRBD1 (5 bases). The CDR3 runs to 13 residues. With 2 bases removed from V and 5 bases from J, the gap between germline ends came to 7 bases. The CDR3 sequence is CASSLTGDQPQHF. The DNA for the CDR3 is TGTGCCAGCAGTTTAACGGGGGATCAGCCCCAGCATTTT.

The V call is TRBV7-8, the J call TRBJ2-2; no clear D. Looked up from germline, CDR1 is SGHVS and CDR2 is FQNEAQ. This CDR3 is built from 13 residues. V gave up 5 bases and J gave up 6 bases, with 10 bases separating them. CDR3 protein: CASSPTFAGELFF. The CDR3 DNA is TGTGCCAGCAGCCCTACTTTTGCCGGGGAGCTGTTTTTT.

The V and J genes are TRBV3-1 (or the pseudogene TRBV3-2) and TRBJ2-6; 7 bases align to TRBD1. The germline CDR1 and CDR2 sequences are LGHDT and YNNKEL (reference sequence). This CDR3 contains 14 residues. Trimming cost V 1 base and J 7 bases; bases outside gene matches: 1. The DNA of the CDR3 is TGTGCCAGCAGCCAAGGACAGGGTGCCAACGTCCTGACTTTC. Amino acids: CASSQGQGANVLTF.

This clone was detected once. The V gene is TRBV7-2, the J gene TRBJ1-5, with a tentative D call TRBD1 (5 bases). The CDR3 loop spans 13 amino acids. The ends were cut back, 3 bases at V and 3 bases at J, with 6 bases in the middle. Germline V gene sequence: CDR1 SGHTA, CDR2 FQGNSA. The CDR3 loop is CASSLTVNQPQHF. The CDR3, as DNA: TGTGCCAGCAGCTTGACAGTCAATCAGCCCCAGCATTTT.